This T cell receptor beta chain appears in the sequencing data of a study of T cell responses to AZD1222 COVID-19 vaccine. The CDR3 has 14 amino acids. Germline V gene lookup returns CDR1 SEHNR and CDR2 FQNEAQ (reference sequence). V gave up 6 bases and J gave up 1 base, with 12 bases separating them. The study, taken as a whole, reports: Females made up more of the donors, who were largely white British, and clonal diversity may have come out too low.

The method was immunoSEQ multiplex PCR; TCRdb's version includes in-frame clones alone and lacks a portion of them. The data hold over 150,000 clones, with under 95% observed a single time. As for this clone: Antigen specificity is unknown.

This sequence joins TRBV7-9 and TRBJ1-1, with D maybe TRBD1 (6 bases). This specimen consisted of peripheral blood, obtained 28 days after the second AZD1222 dose. This receptor was identified in an adult who received the AZD1222 COVID-19 vaccine. In DNA form, the CDR3 reads TGTGCCAGCAGTCACAGGGCTCGGAACACTGAAGCTTTCTTT. Amino acid sequence: CASSHRARNTEAFF.